Detailed here is one T cell receptor beta chain. This specimen belongs to a study of T cells after yellow fever vaccination. From germline, CDR1 is SGHTA and CDR2 FQGTGA. The CDR3 spans 14 residues. V dropped 5 bases and J dropped 4; count of bases not matched to a gene: 7. TCRdb processed the 5' RACE reads anew with MiXCR; each CDR3 protein has one entry. Of about 260,000 distinct CDR3 sequences listed, about 5.2% are singletons. The V gene is TRBV7-3, the J gene TRBJ2-5; 7 bases align to TRBD1. Source: CD4+ T cells sorted from PBMCs, taken on the day of the yellow fever booster vaccination. The sequence derives from a young man who received the YFV17D yellow fever vaccine. CDR3 region: CASSPSPGGETQYF. The DNA of the CDR3 is TGTGCCAGCAGCCCGTCCCCAGGGGGAGAGACCCAGTACTTC. Looking up the rest from reference TRBV7-3 and TRBJ2-5 gives the full variable domain: GAGVSQTPSNKVTEKGKYVELRCDPISGHTALYWYRQSLGQGPEFLIYFQGTGAADDSGLPNDRFFAVRPEGSVSTLKIQRTERGDSAVYLCASSPSPGGETQYFGPGTRLLVL.